This T cell receptor beta chain is from a study of tumor-infiltrating lymphocytes in primary liver carcinoma. The study, taken as a whole, reports: Blood trailed tumors significantly in top-250-clone fraction (p = 0.039).

Remarks on this clonotype: No antigen is known for it. The junction departs from germline at one end; a sequencing error may be responsible.

With 500 ng total RNA as template and a constant-region primer, TCR beta cDNA was made. Sequencing libraries for TCR beta derived from three nested multiplex PCR rounds that used slightly modified ARM-PCR. Rounds one and two of PCR, each of roughly 10 cycles, were primed with TRBV1-TRBV30 forward primers and a C-beta reverse primer. TCRdb fed the multiplex PCR reads into MiXCR, producing one record per CDR3 protein. The sample holds roughly 55,000 distinct CDR3 sequences, roughly 70% seen once. Co-extracting RNA and DNA was done with roughly 17-31 mg of unsorted bulk tissue as input. This CDR3 has 12 residues. Germline V lookup: CDR1 SGHAT, CDR2 FQNNGV.

The TCR sequence derives from a middle-aged man with primary liver carcinoma and hepatitis B virus infection. V usage is TRBV11-2 and J usage is TRBJ2-1, with D unclear. The material sequenced was liver tumor tissue from sampling region 2. The subset denotes: tumor region T2, inferior pole. The CDR3 DNA is TGTTCCAGTAGCCCCTCCCACAATGAGCAGCTCTTC. Its translation: CSSSPSHNEQLF.